The 31 T cell receptor beta chains given below trace back to one sample, sequenced in a study of cytomegalovirus exposure and HLA in healthy donors. The PCR contained 60 Vbeta and 13 Jbeta primers. TCRdb keeps only in-frame clones here, not all; method: immunoSEQ multiplex PCR. The repertoire holds roughly 150,000 clones, with less than 85% as singletons. The sequenced sample consisted of PBMCs. The receptors were gathered from a woman aged 50 to 60 in good health and CMV-seropositive.

This rearrangement joins TRBV5-1 to TRBJ1-2; 7 nucleotides agree with TRBD1. The V gene's germline CDR1 is SGHRS and CDR2 YFSETQ. This CDR3 has 14 amino acids. V lost 0 bases to trimming and J lost 6 bases; unmatched junction nucleotides: 5. DNA of the CDR3: TGCGCCAGCAGCTTGGCCCAGGGGACAGATGGCTACACCTTC. This translates into CASSLAQGTDGYTF.

This chain joins TRBV30 and TRBJ2-2; maybe TRBD2 (5 bases). The CDR3 is 12 amino acids. Trimming removed 3 bases from V and 5 bases from J, with 7 bases in between. Germline CDR1 GTSNPN, CDR2 SVGIG (reference sequence). The CDR3 sequence: CAWSPGTGELFF. The CDR3 coding sequence is TGTGCCTGGAGCCCGGGGACCGGGGAGCTGTTTTTT.

V is TRBV29-1 and J is TRBJ1-1; no definite D call. Germline CDR1 is SQVTM and CDR2 is ANQGSEA. Deletions cut 6 bases from V and 6 bases from J, with 11 bases between. This CDR3 region has 11 residues. The CDR3 is CSVQVGAEAFF. CDR3 nucleotide sequence: TGCAGCGTCCAGGTGGGAGCTGAAGCTTTCTTT.

V gene TRBV5-1 combines with J gene TRBJ2-7; 7 bases fit TRBD1. The CDR3 is made up of 17 amino acids. With V trimmed by 0 bases and J by 2 bases, 11 bases remained unmatched. From germline, CDR1 is SGHRS and CDR2 YFSETQ. In DNA form, the CDR3 reads TGCGCCAGCAGCTTGGAGCCGGTGGGGACAGCCGCCTACGAGCAGTACTTC. Amino acids: CASSLEPVGTAAYEQYF.

As concerns this clone: One end of the junction varies from germline; a read error may be responsible. CDR3 sequence: CASSTRLTPSTDTQYF. CDR3 DNA: TGTGCTAGCAGCACGAGACTGACGCCTAGCACAGATACGCAGTATTTT. V gene TRBV7-7 combines with J gene TRBJ2-3; no reliable D call. This CDR3 spans 16 amino acids. Germline CDR1 is SSHAT and CDR2 is FNYEAQ (reference sequence).

This chain links TRBV2 with TRBJ1-2, with D possibly TRBD1 on 5 matching bases. Germline-derived CDR1 and CDR2 are SNHLY and FYNNEI. This CDR3 has 13 amino acids. Trimming removed 5 bases at V and 6 bases at J, with 13 bases between. CDR3 nucleotides: TGTGCCAGCAGTATGACAGCCTCTAATGGCTACACCTTC. Translating it yields CASSMTASNGYTF.

The chain employs TRBV21-1 and TRBJ1-5. TRBV21-1 is annotated as a pseudogene. The CDR3 covers 15 residues. The CDR3 DNA follows: TGTGCCAGCAGCCAAGCGGGGGGAGGGTCCCAGCCCCAGCATTTT. Its protein product is CASSQAGGGSQPQHF.

The V gene is TRBV30, the J gene TRBJ1-6; possibly TRBD1 for D (5 bases). Germline V CDR1 and CDR2: GTSNPN, SVGIG (reference sequence). The CDR3 runs to 12 residues. The CDR3: CGAGRNNSPLHF. In DNA, the CDR3 is TGTGGCGCGGGACGGAATAATTCACCCCTCCACTTT.

In DNA, the CDR3 is TGTGCCAGCAGTTATGGGGGGGCGGATTCACCCCTCCACTTT. This translates into CASSYGGADSPLHF. The rearrangement joins TRBV6-6 to TRBJ1-6; a possible D gene is TRBD1 (6 bases). V lost 3 bases to trimming and J lost 8 bases, with 11 bases between them. The CDR3 extends over 14 amino acids. Germline CDR1 MNHNY, CDR2 SVGAGI (reference sequence).

Of note for this clone: Different DNA sequences within this sample yield the same CDR3. The chain links TRBV30 to TRBJ1-1; no firm D call. Germline CDR1 is GTSNPN and CDR2 is SVGIG (reference sequence). V dropped 2 bases and J dropped 1 base, with 5 bases sitting between them. There are 12 residues in the CDR3. CDR3 in amino acids: CAWSTRNTEAFF. The CDR3 bases are TGTGCCTGGAGTACAAGGAACACTGAAGCTTTCTTT.

In DNA, the CDR3 is TGTGCCAGCAGCTTACCCCAGGTTGGCTACACCTTC. Its translation is CASSLPQVGYTF. The rearrangement joins TRBV7-2 to TRBJ1-2; D gene unclear. V dropped 2 bases and J dropped 7 bases, with 8 bases sitting between them. CDR3 length: 12 residues. Per the germline V gene, CDR1 is SGHTA and CDR2 is FQGNSA. Filled out from reference TRBV7-2 and TRBJ1-2, the complete variable domain reads GAGVSQSPSNKVTEKGKDVELRCDPISGHTALYWYRQSLGQGLEFLIYFQGNSAPDKSGLPSDRFSAERTGGSVSTLTIQRTQQEDSAVYLCASSLPQVGYTFGSGTRLTVV.

Comments on this clone: The identical CDR3 is also encoded by other nucleotide sequences in the sample. The chain carries TRBV7-6 and TRBJ2-2; possibly TRBD2 for D (7 bases). The V end was cut by 1 base, the J end by 6 bases, with 9 bases between. Looked up from germline, CDR1 is SGHVS and CDR2 is FNYEAQ. The CDR3 contains 14 residues. The CDR3 reads CASSLVGGAGELFF. The CDR3 nucleotides read TGTGCCAGCAGCTTAGTAGGGGGGGCCGGGGAGCTGTTTTTT. The full variable domain, with the rest looked up from reference TRBV7-6 and TRBJ2-2, is GAGVSQSPRYKVTKRGQDVALRCDPISGHVSLYWYRQALGQGPEFLTYFNYEAQQDKSGLPNDRFSAERPEGSISTLTIQRTEQRDSAMYRCASSLVGGAGELFFGEGSRLTVL.

This sequence joins TRBV6-5 and TRBJ2-7; 10 bases are shared with TRBD2. The CDR3 spans 14 residues. V trimming: 5 bases; J trimming: 4 bases; junction bases outside the gene matches: 5. CDR1 MNHEY and CDR2 SVGAGI come from the germline V gene. CDR3 sequence: CASSRAGGPYEQYF. The CDR3 DNA follows: TGTGCCAGCAGTAGAGCGGGGGGGCCATACGAGCAGTACTTC.

The J gene is TRBJ1-6, the V gene TRBV19; D call uncertain. V lost 3 bases and J lost 13, with 13 bases in between. The germline V gene encodes CDR1 LNHDA and CDR2 SQIVND (reference sequence). This CDR3 spans 13 amino acids. This CDR3 is CASSIPPSGPLHF. Written as DNA, the CDR3 is TGTGCCAGTAGTATTCCTCCGTCGGGGCCCCTCCACTTT.

This chain uses TRBV6-1 with TRBJ1-3; a possible D gene is TRBD1 (5 bases). Trimming pared 7 bases from V and 4 bases from J, leaving 14 bases between. The CDR3 is made up of 14 amino acids. Germline values: CDR1 MNHNS, CDR2 SASEGT. In DNA, the CDR3 is TGTGCCAGCACTGGGGGAGGGTTAGGAAACACCATATATTTT. Protein product: CASTGGGLGNTIYF.

The rearrangement uses TRBV10-2 and TRBJ2-7; 15 bases match TRBD2. The germline gives CDR1 WSHSY, CDR2 SAAADI. The CDR3 contains 18 residues. V gave up 6 bases and J gave up 6 bases; unmatched junction bases: 15. In nucleotides, the CDR3 is TGCGCCAGCAGGCTGGGACTAGCGGGGGGAGCTTATGGGGGCGAGCAGTACTTC. Encoded protein: CASRLGLAGGAYGGEQYF.

The rearrangement uses TRBV27 and TRBJ2-3; TRBD1 is a possible D gene (6 bases). This CDR3 has 15 residues. The germline CDR1 and CDR2 sequences are MNHEY and SMNVEV (reference sequence). Trimming stripped 6 bases from V and 1 base from J, with 14 bases between. CDR3 nucleotide sequence: TGTGCCAGCAGCACACAGGGTAGGGGCACAGATACGCAGTATTTT. Residues: CASSTQGRGTDTQYF.

V usage is TRBV4-3 and J usage is TRBJ2-7; D is ambiguous. The CDR3 has 14 amino acids. Germline CDR1 LGHNA, CDR2 YSLEER. V shed 0 bases and J shed 3 bases, with 9 bases lying between them. CDR3 in amino acids: CASSQDERGYEQYF. In DNA, the CDR3 is TGCGCCAGCAGCCAAGACGAAAGAGGCTACGAGCAGTACTTC.

The chain has TRBV9 and TRBJ2-7; TRBD1 agrees at 8 bases. Germline loops: CDR1 SGDLS, CDR2 YYNGEE. The CDR3 is 16 residues long. J lost 4 bases, V lost 4 bases, and 13 bases had no gene match. The CDR3 nucleotides read TGTGCCAGCAGCCCCAGAGGGGCAGGGGGCTTTTACGAGCAGTACTTC. This sequence encodes CASSPRGAGGFYEQYF.

This clone showed up just a few times. The V and J genes are TRBV2 and TRBJ2-4; a weak D match, TRBD1 (5 bases). The V and J ends lost 4 bases and 1 base respectively, with 11 bases between them. The CDR3 has 15 residues. Germline assignment: CDR1 SNHLY and CDR2 FYNNEI. Here the CDR3 DNA reads TGTGCCAGCAGTGCGCAGGGTATTGCCAAAAACATTCAGTACTTC. Its protein product is CASSAQGIAKNIQYF.

The gene calls are TRBV6-1 and TRBJ1-1; 11 bases line up with TRBD1. This CDR3 has 15 amino acids. The ends lost 6 bases at V and 4 bases at J; junction bases unmatched: 7. CDR1 is MNHNS and CDR2 is SASEGT in the germline V gene. The CDR3 loop reads CASRDPGQGGTEAFF. As DNA, the CDR3 is TGTGCCAGCAGAGATCCGGGACAGGGGGGCACTGAAGCTTTCTTT.

This sequence joins TRBV13 and TRBJ2-7, with 8 bases lining up with TRBD2. The V and J ends lost 5 bases and 2 bases, in that order; junction bases with no gene match: 5. Germline lookup yields CDR1 PRHDT and CDR2 FYEKMQ (reference sequence). The CDR3 has 14 amino acids. The CDR3 DNA sequence: TGTGCCAGCAGCCAAGGGCGGGGGGCCTACGAGCAGTACTTC. Translating it yields CASSQGRGAYEQYF.

As to this clone: The germline gene is not matched at one end of the junction; a read error may be the cause. This chain links TRBV5-1 with TRBJ2-1, with 11 bases that match TRBD2. The CDR3 is 17 residues long. Germline V gene sequence: CDR1 SGHRS, CDR2 YFSETQ. CDR3 DNA sequence: TGCACCAGCAGGCCGGCCGGGATAGCGGGGGGGCGGGATGAGCAGTTCTTC. Protein product: CTSRPAGIAGGRDEQFF.

This chain joins TRBV19 and TRBJ1-1; 12 positions match TRBD1. V shed 8 bases, J shed 4 bases, and the junction held 5 bases outside the gene matches. In germline, CDR1 is LNHDA, CDR2 SQIVND (reference sequence). The CDR3 consists of 14 residues. CDR3 in DNA: TGTGCCAGTGGCCGGGACAGGGGGCTCACTGAAGCTTTCTTT. It translates to CASGRDRGLTEAFF.

In the case of this clone: At one of its ends the junction is not consistent with the germline gene, which may arise from a read error. The V gene is TRBV19, the J gene TRBJ2-1; TRBD2 agrees at 9 bases. Looked up from germline, CDR1 is LNHDA and CDR2 is SQIVND (reference sequence). The CDR3 runs 16 residues. This CDR3 reads CVSSMLRGGRWSEQFF. The DNA for the CDR3 is TGTGTCAGTAGTATGTTGCGGGGGGGCCGTTGGAGTGAGCAGTTCTTC.

The chain carries TRBV10-3 and TRBJ1-6; TRBD1 agrees at 10 bases. The CDR3 loop spans 15 amino acids. V shed 6 bases, J shed 3 bases, and the junction held 2 bases outside the gene matches. The germline V gene has CDR1 ENHRY and CDR2 SYGVKD. The CDR3 reads CAIRGTGDYNSPLHF. The CDR3 DNA reads as TGTGCCATCAGGGGGACAGGGGACTATAATTCACCCCTCCACTTT.

V gene TRBV27 combines with J gene TRBJ2-2, with a possible D match to TRBD2 (6 bases). With 1 base removed from V and 6 bases from J, the gap between germline ends came to 9 bases. This CDR3 region has 14 residues. Germline V gene lookup returns CDR1 MNHEY and CDR2 SMNVEV (reference sequence). The CDR3 spells CASSLFGGSGELFF. The CDR3 bases are TGTGCCAGCAGTTTATTTGGGGGGTCCGGGGAGCTGTTTTTT.

The CDR3 is CASRIGGAEQFF. In DNA form, the CDR3 reads TGTGCCAGCAGAATAGGGGGGGCTGAGCAGTTCTTC. V is TRBV7-2 and J is TRBJ2-1, with D perhaps matching TRBD2 (7 bases). This CDR3 is 12 amino acids long. CDR1 SGHTA and CDR2 FQGNSA come from the germline V gene. Deletions cut 6 bases from V and 9 bases from J, with 12 bases between.

This clone is a singleton in its sample. The chain links TRBV2 to TRBJ2-4; TRBD1 matches at 9 bases. V was pared by 7 bases and J by 3 bases, with 4 bases of the junction left unmatched. Germline-derived CDR1 and CDR2 are SNHLY and FYNNEI. The CDR3 runs to 14 residues. The CDR3 region is CASITTGGKNIQYF. CDR3 bases: TGTGCCAGCATTACGACAGGGGGCAAAAACATTCAGTACTTC.

The CDR3 protein is CASSSSLAHNEQFF. In DNA form, the CDR3 reads TGTGCCAGCAGCTCCTCACTAGCGCACAATGAGCAGTTCTTC. V and J are TRBV7-2 and TRBJ2-1, with 7 positions matching TRBD2. This CDR3 spans 14 amino acids. V was pared by 4 bases and J by 5 bases, with 5 bases of the junction left unmatched. Looked up from germline, CDR1 is SGHTA and CDR2 is FQGNSA.

This rearrangement joins TRBV13 to TRBJ1-2; the match to TRBD1 covers 7 bases. Germline trimming cut 5 bases from V and 4 bases from J; bases unmatched to any gene: 10. The CDR3 length is 15 residues. Germline CDR1 reads PRHDT; CDR2 reads FYEKMQ (reference sequence). The CDR3 sequence is CASSPFRQGPYGYTF. CDR3 in DNA: TGTGCCAGCAGCCCCTTTAGACAGGGTCCCTATGGCTACACCTTC.